This T cell receptor beta chain was profiled in a study of post-analysis software for immune sequencing data. Study summary: Disease courses included relapsing-remitting, secondary progressive and progressive-relapsing multiple sclerosis. General study results and limits: Samples prepared in the same batch strongly co-clustered by F measure. Patients had higher frequencies than controls of roughly five TRBV segments, including TRBV5-6, TRBV5-1 and TRBV20-1.

In the case of this clonotype: Its target is not known.

TCR beta libraries were prepared from cDNA with unique molecular identifiers. The source material, about 0.9 to 10 million T cells, gave rise to roughly 500,000 cDNA molecules. MiXCR, run by TCRdb on the PCR reads, gives a single entry per CDR3 protein. In the table there are fewer than 600,000 distinct CDR3 sequences, around 40% of which are singletons. The germline CDR1 and CDR2 sequences are MGHRA and YSYEKL. The CDR3 is 15 residues long. The ends were cut back, 4 bases at V and 0 bases at J, with 13 bases in the middle. The V and J genes are TRBV4-1 and TRBJ2-7, with a possible D match to TRBD1 (5 bases). This clonotype originated in a girl aged 5-17 years with multiple sclerosis. The sequencing sample was made of blood. The CDR3: CASSPGQRSSYEQYF. CDR3 DNA: TGCGCCAGCAGCCCCGGACAAAGGAGCTCCTACGAGCAGTACTTC.